Shown below are 19 T cell receptor beta chains from a single sample sequenced in a study of regulatory T cells in long-lasting Graves disease. Time point indicated: newly diagnosed GD, antithyroid drugs for less than 3 months. The TCR library was made from RNA that had been extracted from PBMCs in TRIzol. Through Arm-PCR of CDR3 regions and iRepertoire HTBI primers, TCR beta libraries were built. TCRdb analysed the multiplex PCR reads with MiXCR anew, one entry per CDR3 protein. The sample consists of 200,000 to 250,000 distinct CDR3 sequences, about 17% of them appearing once. Source: peripheral blood mononuclear cells (PBMCs), taken at new diagnosis, from a patient treated with antithyroid drugs. The source is a female donor with Graves disease.

Many counts were recorded for this clonotype. V gene TRBV2 combines with J gene TRBJ2-5; D is ambiguous. The J call may be incorrect, as the DNA end agrees better with TRBJ2-1. The CDR3 covers 16 residues. Germline-derived CDR1 and CDR2 are SNHLY and FYNNEI. The DNA for the CDR3 is TGTGCCAGCAGTGAAGCGGAGAGTACTAACGGGTATGAGCAGTTCTTC. It codes for CASSEAESTNGYEQFF.

This clonotype occurred many times. This chain uses TRBV28 with TRBJ2-5, with TRBD2 matching over 8 bases. CDR1 and CDR2 from the germline V gene are MDHEN and SYDVKM. Losses at the gene ends were 3 bases for V and 3 bases for J; bases not matched to a gene: 9. CDR3 size: 16 residues. DNA of the CDR3: TGTGCCAGCAGTTTGCTCGGGGGGGCGGTAAAAGAGACCCAGTACTTC. This gives the protein CASSLLGGAVKETQYF. Full variable domain (outside the CDR3, taken from reference TRBV28 and TRBJ2-5): DVKVTQSSRYLVKRTGEKVFLECVQDMDHENMFWYRQDPGLGLRLIYFSYDVKMKEKGDIPEGYSVSREKKERFSLILESASTNQTSMYLCASSLLGGAVKETQYFGPGTRLLVL.

This clonotype was seen ten or more times. The chain carries TRBV28 and TRBJ1-5, with D unclear. The germline CDR1 and CDR2 sequences are MDHEN and SYDVKM. V lost 4 bases to trimming and J lost 3 bases, with 4 bases between them. The CDR3 is made up of 12 amino acids. The CDR3 DNA sequence: TGTGCCAGCAGTTCCCTCAATCAGCCCCAGCATTTT. Translated: CASSSLNQPQHF.

In its sample, this clonotype was seen many times. The rearrangement uses TRBV11-2 and TRBJ2-7; TRBD2 agrees at 7 bases. CDR3 length: 14 amino acids. The V and J ends lost 1 base and 6 bases, in that order; junction bases with no gene match: 6. Germline lookup yields CDR1 SGHAT and CDR2 FQNNGV. The CDR3 loop is CASSLGVASGEQYF. As DNA, the CDR3 is TGTGCCAGCAGCTTAGGGGTGGCTAGCGGCGAGCAGTACTTC.

This clonotype was found many times. The rearrangement links TRBV20-1 to TRBJ2-1; 10 bases line up with TRBD2. The ends lost 6 bases at V and 0 bases at J; junction bases unmatched: 2. Per germline, CDR1 DFQATT and CDR2 SNEGSKA (reference sequence). CDR3 length equals 14 residues. Here the CDR3 reads CSALAGGSYNEQFF. In nucleotides, the CDR3 is TGCAGTGCCTTAGCGGGAGGCTCCTACAATGAGCAGTTCTTC.

This clonotype was observed many times. V is TRBV20-1 and J is TRBJ2-5, with D perhaps matching TRBD2 (6 bases). With 6 bases removed from V and 2 bases from J, the gap between germline ends came to 13 bases. Germline CDR1 reads DFQATT; CDR2 reads SNEGSKA (reference sequence). This CDR3 has 13 residues. The chain's CDR3 is CSAEGNGQETQYF. CDR3 nucleotide sequence: TGCAGTGCGGAGGGGAACGGGCAAGAGACCCAGTACTTC.

This clonotype was counted many times. The chain carries TRBV28 and TRBJ2-5; 7 positions agree with TRBD1. Looked up from germline, CDR1 is MDHEN and CDR2 is SYDVKM. CDR3 size: 15 residues. After removal of 7 bases from V and 5 bases from J, the junction contained 13 bases not matched to a gene. In nucleotides, the CDR3 is TGTGCCAGCACCCACGGGGACAGCGGTAGGGAGACCCAGTACTTC. Translated: CASTHGDSGRETQYF.

The chain combines TRBV27 with TRBJ1-2; D may be TRBD1 (6 bases). The germline CDR1 and CDR2 sequences are MNHEY and SMNVEV (reference sequence). With 7 bases removed from V and 7 bases from J, the gap between germline ends came to 13 bases. The CDR3 contains 12 residues. The CDR3 nucleotides are TGTGCCAGCACGGGGGGCTTCGGTGGCTACACCTTC. It translates to CASTGGFGGYTF.

This clonotype was detected many times. This chain links TRBV7-2 with TRBJ1-2, with 8 nucleotides matching TRBD1. The CDR3 loop spans 15 amino acids. With 5 bases clipped from V and 0 bases from J, the junction kept 5 bases outside the gene matches. Germline V gene sequence: CDR1 SGHTA, CDR2 FQGNSA. This CDR3 reads CASSHGTGANYGYTF. The CDR3 nucleotides are TGTGCCAGCAGCCATGGGACAGGAGCTAACTATGGCTACACCTTC. The variable domain in full, with the rest retrieved from reference TRBV7-2 and TRBJ1-2, is GAGVSQSPSNKVTEKGKDVELRCDPISGHTALYWYRQSLGQGLEFLIYFQGNSAPDKSGLPSDRFSAERTGGSVSTLTIQRTQQEDSAVYLCASSHGTGANYGYTFGSGTRLTVV.

CDR3 bases: TGTGCCATTACGAGAGCGGGCTACGAGCAGTACTTC. The encoded protein is CAITRAGYEQYF. The chain recombines TRBV28 with TRBJ2-7; tentative D call: TRBD2 (6 bases). This CDR3 comprises 12 residues. V shed 10 bases and J shed 3 bases, with 13 bases lying between them. Germline V gene sequence: CDR1 MDHEN, CDR2 SYDVKM.

Worth noting for this clonotype: This likely reflects a read error, since a far larger clone is one base away. The chain has TRBV28 and TRBJ2-1, with D possibly TRBD2 on 6 matching bases. The CDR3 has 14 residues. Germline V gives CDR1 MDHEN, CDR2 SYDVKM. Trimming pared 7 bases from V and 10 bases from J, leaving 20 bases between. The DNA of the CDR3 is TGTGCCAGCAATGGCGCGGGGTTCTCCTACGAGCAGTTCTTC. This encodes CASNGAGFSYEQFF.

In this sample, this clonotype turned up many times. The V and J genes are TRBV7-9 and TRBJ1-4, with a possible D match to TRBD1 (5 bases). V lost 1 base, J lost 5 bases, and 11 bases lay in between. Germline V gives CDR1 SEHNR, CDR2 FQNEAQ (reference sequence). This CDR3 region has 15 residues. The CDR3 is CASSLGGGRNEKLFF. CDR3 nucleotide sequence: TGTGCCAGCAGCTTAGGCGGGGGGAGAAATGAAAAACTGTTTTTT.

This clonotype was counted between two and nine times. A much larger clonotype is one base distant, so this may be a read error. The chain carries TRBV29-1 and TRBJ1-2; 9 positions agree with TRBD1. V gave up 4 bases and J gave up 4 bases; unmatched junction bases: 1. Germline CDR1 and CDR2: SQVTM and ANQGSEA. The CDR3 has 12 residues. The CDR3 sequence: CSVVTGGYGYTF. The CDR3 coding sequence is TGCAGCGTTGTGACAGGGGGCTATGGCTACACCTTC.

Many counts were recorded for this clonotype. CDR3 loop: CASSPQGRYGYTF. The CDR3, as DNA: TGTGCCAGCAGTCCCCAGGGGCGGTATGGCTACACCTTC. This sequence joins TRBV9 and TRBJ1-2, with D possibly matching TRBD1 (6 bases). V was pared by 5 bases and J by 5 bases, with 13 bases between. Germline V lookup: CDR1 SGDLS, CDR2 YYNGEE. There are 13 residues in the CDR3.

Many counts were recorded for this clonotype. The chain combines TRBV28 with TRBJ2-2; TRBD1 matches at 7 bases. Germline CDR1 reads MDHEN; CDR2 reads SYDVKM. J was trimmed by 1 base and V by 5 bases; bases with no gene match: 4. The CDR3 covers 15 residues. In DNA, the CDR3 is TGTGCCAGCAGTCACCGGACAGGGAACACCGGGGAGCTGTTTTTT. It is translated as CASSHRTGNTGELFF.

The J gene is TRBJ2-1, the V gene TRBV4-1; TRBD2 might be the D (5 bases). The germline CDR1 and CDR2 sequences are MGHRA and YSYEKL. V was trimmed by 0 bases and J by 8 bases, leaving 14 bases between them. This CDR3 comprises 15 residues. CDR3: CASSQETGLLDEQFF. CDR3 in DNA: TGCGCCAGCAGCCAAGAAACCGGACTCCTCGATGAGCAGTTCTTC.

This clonotype occurred a few times. J is TRBJ1-2 and V is TRBV19, with D uncertain. The CDR3 sequence is 12 residues long. Germline V gene sequence: CDR1 LNHDA, CDR2 SQIVND (reference sequence). Trimming removed 3 bases at V and 8 bases at J, with 10 bases between. The CDR3 region is CASSIGRNGYTF. As DNA, the CDR3 is TGTGCCAGTAGTATCGGGAGGAACGGCTACACCTTC.

This clonotype was recorded at least ten times. This chain joins TRBV13 and TRBJ1-5; D might be TRBD1 (5 bases). Germline CDR1 and CDR2: PRHDT and FYEKMQ (reference sequence). V lost 0 bases to trimming and J lost 7 bases, with 13 bases between them. This CDR3 is 15 amino acids long. The CDR3 DNA reads TGTGCCAGCAGCTTAGGCCTCGGGGAGGGGCAGCCCCAGCATTTT. This codes for CASSLGLGEGQPQHF.

The table lists this clonotype with many counts. The J gene is TRBJ2-1, the V gene TRBV12-3 or TRBV12-4; possible D gene TRBD2, 5 bases. The CDR3 runs 14 residues. Trimming removed 2 bases from V and 8 bases from J, with 13 bases in between. Here the CDR3 reads CASSLMDSLDEQFF. The CDR3 DNA reads as TGTGCCAGCAGTTTAATGGACTCTCTGGATGAGCAGTTCTTC.